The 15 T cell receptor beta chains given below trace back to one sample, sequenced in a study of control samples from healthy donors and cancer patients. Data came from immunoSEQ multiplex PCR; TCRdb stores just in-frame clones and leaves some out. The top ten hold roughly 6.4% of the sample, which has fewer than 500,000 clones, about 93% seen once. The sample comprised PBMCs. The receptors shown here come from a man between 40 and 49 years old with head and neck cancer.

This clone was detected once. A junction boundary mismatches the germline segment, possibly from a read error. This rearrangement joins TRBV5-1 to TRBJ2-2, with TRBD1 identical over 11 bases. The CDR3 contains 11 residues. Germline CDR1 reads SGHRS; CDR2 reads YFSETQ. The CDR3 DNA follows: TGCGCCAGCAGTTTGGGACAGGGGGAGTTTTTT. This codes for CASSLGQGEFF.

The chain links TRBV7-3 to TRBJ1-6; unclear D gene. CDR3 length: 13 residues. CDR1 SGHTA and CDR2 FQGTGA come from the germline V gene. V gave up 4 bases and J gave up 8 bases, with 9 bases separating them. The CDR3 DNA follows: TGTGCCAGCAGCTCCACTTCGGATTCACCCCTCCACTTT. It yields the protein CASSSTSDSPLHF.

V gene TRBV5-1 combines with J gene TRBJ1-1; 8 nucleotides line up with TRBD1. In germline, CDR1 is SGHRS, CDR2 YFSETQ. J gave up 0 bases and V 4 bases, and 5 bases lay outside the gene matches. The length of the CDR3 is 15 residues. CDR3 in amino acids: CASSAGQGMNTEAFF. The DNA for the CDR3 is TGCGCCAGCAGCGCAGGACAGGGTATGAACACTGAAGCTTTCTTT.

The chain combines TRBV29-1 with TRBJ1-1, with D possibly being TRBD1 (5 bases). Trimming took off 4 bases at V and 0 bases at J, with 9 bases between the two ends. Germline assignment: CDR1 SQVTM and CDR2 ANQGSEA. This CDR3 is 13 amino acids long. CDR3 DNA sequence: TGCAGCGTTGGGGGACGGATGAACACTGAAGCTTTCTTT. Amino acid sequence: CSVGGRMNTEAFF.

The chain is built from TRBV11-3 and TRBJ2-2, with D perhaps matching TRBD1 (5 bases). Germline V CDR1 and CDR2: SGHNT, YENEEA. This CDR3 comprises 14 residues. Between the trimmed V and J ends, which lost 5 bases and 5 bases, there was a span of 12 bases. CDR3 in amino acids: CASSKGKSTGELFF. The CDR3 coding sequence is TGTGCCAGCAGCAAGGGGAAATCAACCGGGGAGCTGTTTTTT.

As DNA, the CDR3 is TGCGCCAGCAGCTTGGGACTATATCTCACTGACCTACCTCCTACCGGGGAGCTGTTTTTT. It yields the protein CASSLGLYLTDLPPTGELFF. V and J are TRBV5-1 and TRBJ2-2, with a tentative D call TRBD2 (5 bases). V lost 0 bases and J lost 5, with 26 bases in between. CDR1 and CDR2 from the germline V gene are SGHRS and YFSETQ. This CDR3 region has 20 residues.

The DNA for the CDR3 is TGTGCCAGCCCTCCGCCGGGGAAAAAGAGCACAGATACGCAGTATTTT. The encoded protein is CASPPPGKKSTDTQYF. The gene calls are TRBV28 and TRBJ2-3, with D possibly matching TRBD2 (5 bases). The germline V gene encodes CDR1 MDHEN and CDR2 SYDVKM. The CDR3 consists of 16 residues. Trimming shortened V by 8 bases and J by 0 bases, and 18 bases separated the two germline ends.

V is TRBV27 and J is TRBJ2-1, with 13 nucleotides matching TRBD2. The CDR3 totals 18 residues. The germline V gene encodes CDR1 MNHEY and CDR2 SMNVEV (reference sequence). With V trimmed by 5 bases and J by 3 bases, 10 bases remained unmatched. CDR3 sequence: CASSRTSGSRGNYNEQFF. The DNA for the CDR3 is TGTGCCAGCAGTCGGACTAGCGGGAGTCGAGGTAACTACAATGAGCAGTTCTTC.

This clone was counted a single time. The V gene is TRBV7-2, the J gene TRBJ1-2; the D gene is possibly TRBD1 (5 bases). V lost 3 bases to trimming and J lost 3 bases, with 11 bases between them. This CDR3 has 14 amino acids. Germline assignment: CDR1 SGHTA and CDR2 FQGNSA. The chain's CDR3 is CASSLGDGYYGYTF. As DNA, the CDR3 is TGTGCCAGCAGCTTGGGGGACGGCTACTATGGCTACACCTTC.

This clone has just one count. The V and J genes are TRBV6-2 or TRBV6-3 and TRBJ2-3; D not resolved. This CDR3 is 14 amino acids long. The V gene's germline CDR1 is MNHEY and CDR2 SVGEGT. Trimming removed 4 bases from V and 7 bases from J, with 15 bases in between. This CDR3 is CASSSLDAGYTQYF. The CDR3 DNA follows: TGTGCCAGCAGTTCCCTGGATGCAGGATATACGCAGTATTTT.

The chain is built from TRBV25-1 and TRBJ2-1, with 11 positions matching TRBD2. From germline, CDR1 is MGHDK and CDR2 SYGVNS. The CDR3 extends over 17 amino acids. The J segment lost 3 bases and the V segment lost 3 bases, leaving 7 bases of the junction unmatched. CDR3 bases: TGTGCCAGCAGTGAGGGGTCTAGCGGGAGGATCTACAATGAGCAGTTCTTC. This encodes CASSEGSSGRIYNEQFF.

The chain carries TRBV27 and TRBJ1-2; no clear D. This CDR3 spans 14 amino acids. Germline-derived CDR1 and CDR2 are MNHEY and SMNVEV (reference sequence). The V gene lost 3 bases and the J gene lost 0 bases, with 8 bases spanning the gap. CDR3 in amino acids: CASSFAGSNYGYTF. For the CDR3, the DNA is TGTGCCAGCAGTTTTGCGGGGTCTAACTATGGCTACACCTTC.

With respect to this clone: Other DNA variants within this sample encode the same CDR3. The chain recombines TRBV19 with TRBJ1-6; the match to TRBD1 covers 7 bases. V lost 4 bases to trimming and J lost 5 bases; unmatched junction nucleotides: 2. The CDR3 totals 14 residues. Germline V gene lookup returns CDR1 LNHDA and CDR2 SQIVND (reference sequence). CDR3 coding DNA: TGTGCCAGTAGTACCACAGGGGATAATTCACCCCTCCACTTT. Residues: CASSTTGDNSPLHF.

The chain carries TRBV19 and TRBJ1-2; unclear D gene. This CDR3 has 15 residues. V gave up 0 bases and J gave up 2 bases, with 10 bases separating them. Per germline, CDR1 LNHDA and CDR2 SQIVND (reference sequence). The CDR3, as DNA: TGTGCCAGTAGTATAGATCTTGGGTTCAACTATGGCTACACCTTC. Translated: CASSIDLGFNYGYTF. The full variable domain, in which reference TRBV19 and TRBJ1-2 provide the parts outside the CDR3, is DGGITQSPKYLFRKEGQNVTLSCEQNLNHDAMYWYRQDPGQGLRLIYYSQIVNDFQKGDIAEGYSVSREKKESFPLTVTSAQKNPTAFYLCASSIDLGFNYGYTFGSGTRLTVV.

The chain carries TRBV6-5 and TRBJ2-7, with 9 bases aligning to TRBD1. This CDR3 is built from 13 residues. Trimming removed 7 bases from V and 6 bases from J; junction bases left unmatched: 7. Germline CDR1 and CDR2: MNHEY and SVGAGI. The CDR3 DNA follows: TGTGCCAGCACCGGACAGGGGACGGGCGAGCAGTACTTC. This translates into CASTGQGTGEQYF.